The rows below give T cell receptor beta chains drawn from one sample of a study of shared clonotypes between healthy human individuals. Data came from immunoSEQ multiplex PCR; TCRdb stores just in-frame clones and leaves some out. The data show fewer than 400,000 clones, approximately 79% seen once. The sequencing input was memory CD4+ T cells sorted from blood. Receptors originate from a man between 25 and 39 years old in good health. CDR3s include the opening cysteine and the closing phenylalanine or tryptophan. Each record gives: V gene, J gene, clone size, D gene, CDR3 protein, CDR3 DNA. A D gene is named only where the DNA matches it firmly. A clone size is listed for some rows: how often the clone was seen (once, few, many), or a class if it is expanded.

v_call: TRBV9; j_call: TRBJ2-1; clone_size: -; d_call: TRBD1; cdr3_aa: CASSLGQGVYNEQFF; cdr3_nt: TGTGCCAGCAGTCTAGGACAGGGGGTCTACAATGAGCAGTTCTTC
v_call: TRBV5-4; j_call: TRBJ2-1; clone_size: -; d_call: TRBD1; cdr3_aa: CASSHTDRAEQFF; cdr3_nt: TGTGCCAGCAGCCACACAGACAGGGCTGAGCAGTTCTTC
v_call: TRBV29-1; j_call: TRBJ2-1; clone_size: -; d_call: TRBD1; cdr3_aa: CSVEKRQGYNEQFF; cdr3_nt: TGCAGCGTAGAAAAAAGACAGGGATACAATGAGCAGTTCTTC
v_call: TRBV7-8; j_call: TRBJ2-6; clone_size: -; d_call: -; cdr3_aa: CASSLDTGANVLTF; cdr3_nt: TGTGCCAGCAGCCTCGACACTGGGGCCAACGTCCTGACTTTC
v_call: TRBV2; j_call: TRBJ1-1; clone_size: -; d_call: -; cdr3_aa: CASTEGSTGTEAFF; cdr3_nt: TGTGCCAGCACCGAGGGGTCGACGGGTACTGAAGCTTTCTTT
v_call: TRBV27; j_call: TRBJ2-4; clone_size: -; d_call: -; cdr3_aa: CASSLRQGLSNIQYF; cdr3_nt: TGTGCCAGCAGTTTACGGCAGGGGCTATCGAACATTCAGTACTTC
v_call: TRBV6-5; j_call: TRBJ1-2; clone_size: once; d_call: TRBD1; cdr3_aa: CASRTRDSTTYGYTF; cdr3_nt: TGTGCCAGCAGGACCCGGGACAGCACAACGTATGGCTACACCTTC
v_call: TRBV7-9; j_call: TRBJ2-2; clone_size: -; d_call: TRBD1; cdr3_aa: CASSATGWTGELFF; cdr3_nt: TGTGCCAGCAGCGCGACAGGGTGGACCGGGGAGCTGTTTTTT
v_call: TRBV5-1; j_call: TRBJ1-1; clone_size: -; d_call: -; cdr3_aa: CASSSTGLVNTEAFF; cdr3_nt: TGCGCCAGCAGCTCCACTGGGCTAGTGAACACTGAAGCTTTCTTT
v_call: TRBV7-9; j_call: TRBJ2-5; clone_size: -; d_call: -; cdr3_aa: CASSFDETQYF; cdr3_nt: TGTGCCAGCAGCTTCGATGAGACCCAGTACTTC
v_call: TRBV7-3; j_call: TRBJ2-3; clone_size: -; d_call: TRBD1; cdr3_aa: CASSPRGPGLEGTQYF; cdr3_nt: TGTGCCAGCAGCCCCAGGGGGCCTGGGCTCGAGGGTACGCAGTATTTT
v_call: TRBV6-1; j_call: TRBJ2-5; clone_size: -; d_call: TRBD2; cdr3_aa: CASSEGLAGFQETQYF; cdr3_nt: TGTGCCAGCAGTGAAGGACTAGCGGGGTTCCAAGAGACCCAGTACTTC
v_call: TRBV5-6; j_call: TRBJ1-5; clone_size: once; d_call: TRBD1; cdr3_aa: CASSQGQNLNQPQHF; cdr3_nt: TGTGCCAGCAGCCAGGGACAGAACCTCAATCAGCCCCAGCATTTT
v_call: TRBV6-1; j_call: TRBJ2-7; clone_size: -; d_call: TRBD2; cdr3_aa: CASSEGGRASYEQYF; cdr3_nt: TGTGCCAGCAGCGAAGGCGGGAGGGCTTCCTACGAGCAGTACTTC
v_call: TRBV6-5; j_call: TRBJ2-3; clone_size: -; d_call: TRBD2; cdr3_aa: CASRGLAGVYTQYF; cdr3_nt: TGTGCCAGCAGGGGACTAGCGGGAGTTTATACGCAGTATTTT
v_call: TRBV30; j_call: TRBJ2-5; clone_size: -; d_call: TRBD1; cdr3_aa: CASTGAAARGTQYF; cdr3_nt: TGTGCCTCGACAGGGGCCGCTGCCCGGGGGACCCAGTACTTC
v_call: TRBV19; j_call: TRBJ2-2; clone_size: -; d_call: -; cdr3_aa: CASSTRRQMNTGELFF; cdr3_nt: TGTGCCAGTAGTACCCGAAGACAGATGAACACCGGGGAGCTGTTTTTT
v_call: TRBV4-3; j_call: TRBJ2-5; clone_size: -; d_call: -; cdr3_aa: CASSQLTGSGEETQYF; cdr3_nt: TGCGCCAGCAGCCAACTGACAGGTTCCGGGGAAGAGACCCAGTACTTC
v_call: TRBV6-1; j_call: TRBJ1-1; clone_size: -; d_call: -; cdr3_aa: CASRLGTEAFF; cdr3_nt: TGTGCCAGCAGATTAGGCACTGAAGCTTTCTTT